This T cell receptor (beta chain) came from a study of T cell changes during pregnancy in multiple sclerosis. TCRdb's table, derived via immunoSEQ multiplex PCR, lists solely in-frame clones and lacks some. Of approximately 100,000 clones listed, roughly nine tenths are singletons. The V gene end was trimmed by 1 base and the J gene end by 1 base; junction bases not matched to a gene: 1. Germline V gives CDR1 SGHNT, CDR2 YENEEA. There are 15 residues in the CDR3. Material: peripheral blood, obtained after pregnancy. J is TRBJ1-1 and V is TRBV11-3; 9 bases are shared with TRBD1. The source is a female donor with multiple sclerosis, enrolled in a pregnancy study. The DNA of the CDR3 is TGTGCCAGCAGCTTAGGGGGACAGGGGAACACTGAAGCTTTCTTT. It is translated as CASSLGGQGNTEAFF.